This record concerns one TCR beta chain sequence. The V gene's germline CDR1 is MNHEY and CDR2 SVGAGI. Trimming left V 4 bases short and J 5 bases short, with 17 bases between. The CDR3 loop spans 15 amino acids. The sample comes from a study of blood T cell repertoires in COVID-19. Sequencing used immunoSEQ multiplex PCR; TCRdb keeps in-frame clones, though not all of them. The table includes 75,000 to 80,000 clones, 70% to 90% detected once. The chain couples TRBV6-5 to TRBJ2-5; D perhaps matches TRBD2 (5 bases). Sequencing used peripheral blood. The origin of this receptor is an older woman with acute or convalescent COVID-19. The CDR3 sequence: CASSSSFLGLETQYF. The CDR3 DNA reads TGTGCCAGCAGTTCTAGCTTTCTAGGGCTGGAGACCCAGTACTTC.